This T cell receptor beta chain was retrieved from a study of T cell repertoires in cytomegalovirus infection. About this clonotype: What it recognizes is unknown.

Germline CDR1 MNHEY, CDR2 SMNVEV (reference sequence). Trimming at V came to 2 bases and at J to 10 bases, leaving 6 bases not matched to a gene. The CDR3 has 15 amino acids. TCRdb fed the reads into MiXCR, producing one record per CDR3 protein. This table holds some 920,000 distinct CDR3 sequences, approximately 32% found once. The source of this sequence is a human donor in good health (CMV status not recorded). Some clones in this sample may be carry-over from other donors' samples. The sequences come from cultured CD8+ T cells from PBMCs, collected from culture after CMV antigen stimulation. This rearrangement joins TRBV27 to TRBJ2-1; 12 bases map to TRBD2. CDR3: CASSLRRLAGEEQFF. The DNA of the CDR3 is TGTGCCAGCAGTTTACGGCGACTAGCGGGGGAGGAGCAGTTCTTC.